This TCR beta chain is drawn from a study of Tregs in tolerant kidney transplant recipients. V was cut by 5 bases and J by 4 bases, with 12 bases left in between. Per the germline V gene, CDR1 is MNHNS and CDR2 is SASEGT. There are 13 residues in the CDR3. General observations from the study: Tregs expanded with activated donor B cells seemed most donor-specific. Donor-specific Treg expansion exceeded global Treg expansion in tolerant patients, suggesting antigen drive.

Some clones are missing from TCRdb's copy, which holds only in-frame ones; the method was immunoSEQ multiplex PCR. This table holds approximately 98,000 clones, 85% to 90% found once. Thawed PBMCs were FACS-sorted into unstimulated CD4+CD25+CD127- regulatory T cells, CD4+CD25- non-regulatory cells, CD4 and CD8 cells. Remarks on this clone: Its target is unknown.

The sample here was CD4+ T cells from blood, taken before the transplant. V usage is TRBV6-1 and J usage is TRBJ2-7; D gene unclear. The receptor was isolated from a human donor who received a combined kidney and bone marrow transplant. The CDR3 DNA reads as TGTGCCAGCAGTTTCGTCGCCGAGTACGAGCAGTACTTC. Translated, it gives CASSFVAEYEQYF.